The next 31 T cell receptor beta chains were all read from a single sample in a study of identical twins. TCRdb called the 5' RACE reads again in MiXCR, with one record for every CDR3 protein. This table has 400,000 to 550,000 distinct CDR3 sequences, roughly a fifth appearing once. The same data also contributed to another study, on T cells expressing NK-cell markers.

The source material was CD4+ T cells sorted from blood. These receptors were taken from a woman aged 18 to 35 in good health.

This clonotype turned up a few times. The chain carries TRBV12-3 or TRBV12-4 and TRBJ2-2; 9 bases align to TRBD2. V shed 6 bases, J shed 7 bases, and the junction held 6 bases outside the gene matches. The CDR3 consists of 14 residues. The CDR3 protein is CASRRTSDSGELFF. In DNA, the CDR3 is TGTGCCAGCAGGCGGACTAGCGATAGCGGGGAGCTGTTTTTT.

The V call is TRBV20-1, the J call TRBJ1-2, with D possibly being TRBD1 (6 bases). The germline V gene has CDR1 DFQATT and CDR2 SNEGSKA (reference sequence). Trimming shortened V by 7 bases and J by 1 base, and 10 bases separated the two germline ends. This CDR3 spans 12 amino acids. The CDR3 DNA reads TGCAGTGTTCCAGGGGATAACTATGGCTACACCTTC. It translates to CSVPGDNYGYTF.

This rearrangement joins TRBV2 to TRBJ1-3; the match to TRBD1 covers 9 bases. The trim removed 4 bases at V and 2 bases at J, leaving 6 bases unmatched. CDR3 length: 16 residues. Germline values: CDR1 SNHLY, CDR2 FYNNEI. CDR3: CASSAFRDRAGNTIYF. DNA of the CDR3: TGTGCCAGCAGTGCGTTCCGGGACAGGGCTGGAAACACCATATATTTT.

This clonotype appeared a few times. V is TRBV4-1 and J is TRBJ2-3; D not resolved. This CDR3 spans 16 amino acids. Germline V gene data show CDR1 as MGHRA and CDR2 as YSYEKL. Trimming cost V 2 bases and J 2 bases, with 14 bases left between them. CDR3 region: CASSQLPGGFTDTQYF. DNA of the CDR3: TGCGCCAGCAGCCAACTTCCGGGCGGATTCACAGATACGCAGTATTTT.

The chain employs TRBV20-1 and TRBJ1-3; 8 positions match TRBD1. The CDR3 spans 13 residues. Trimming took 5 bases from V and 1 from J; bases not matched to a gene: 1. Germline V CDR1 and CDR2: DFQATT, SNEGSKA (reference sequence). The DNA for the CDR3 is TGCAGTGCTGGGGACAGGTCTGGAAACACCATATATTTT. Encoded protein: CSAGDRSGNTIYF.

The gene calls are TRBV3-1 and TRBJ2-1; 7 bases line up with TRBD2. Germline CDR1 and CDR2: LGHDT and YNNKEL (reference sequence). Losses at the gene ends were 0 bases for V and 15 bases for J; bases not matched to a gene: 2. The CDR3 spans 11 residues. The CDR3 spells CASSQDGLGFF. CDR3 coding DNA: TGTGCCAGCAGCCAAGACGGACTAGGGTTCTTC.

The gene calls are TRBV12-3 or TRBV12-4 and TRBJ2-7; possible D gene TRBD1, 6 bases. This CDR3 has 12 residues. Trimming removed 5 bases from V and 9 bases from J, with 14 bases in between. CDR3 bases: TGTGCCAGCAGTACCCCCTACAGGGCGCAGTACTTC. This sequence encodes CASSTPYRAQYF.

This clonotype was counted a few times. This rearrangement joins TRBV7-9 to TRBJ2-7, with a possible D match to TRBD2 (5 bases). Trimming removed 1 base at V and 9 bases at J, with 13 bases between. CDR3 size: 13 residues. The germline V gene has CDR1 SEHNR and CDR2 FQNEAQ (reference sequence). The CDR3 here is CASSLGGEGAQYF. The CDR3 nucleotides are TGTGCCAGCAGCTTAGGGGGTGAGGGCGCGCAGTACTTC.

The chain combines TRBV7-2 with TRBJ1-2; 10 positions agree with TRBD1. The CDR3 consists of 15 residues. J lost 6 bases, V lost 5 bases, and 9 bases had no gene match. Germline CDR1 SGHTA, CDR2 FQGNSA. The DNA of the CDR3 is TGTGCCAGCAGCCGCGGCTTTGGACAGGGGGATGGCTACACCTTC. Translated: CASSRGFGQGDGYTF.

Only a few counts were recorded for this clonotype. The chain is built from TRBV24-1 and TRBJ2-1; 11 bases align to TRBD1. Germline assignment: CDR1 KGHDR and CDR2 SFDVKD. This CDR3 contains 15 residues. J gave up 7 bases and V 6 bases, and 7 bases lay outside the gene matches. CDR3 loop: CATSKGTGGRNEQFF. In DNA, the CDR3 is TGTGCCACCAGTAAAGGGACAGGGGGTCGTAATGAGCAGTTCTTC.

The chain is built from TRBV5-6 and TRBJ2-3; D is unresolved. The V gene's germline CDR1 is SGHDT and CDR2 YYEEEE. CDR3 length: 14 residues. V was cut by 5 bases and J by 10 bases, with 20 bases left in between. The CDR3 nucleotides are TGTGCCAGCAGGCCAATTGACCCTCTACGTCCGCAGTATTTT. Amino acid sequence: CASRPIDPLRPQYF.

The chain joins TRBV10-2 to TRBJ2-2; 10 bases match TRBD1. J was trimmed by 6 bases and V by 7 bases; bases with no gene match: 8. The length of the CDR3 is 15 residues. Germline values: CDR1 WSHSY, CDR2 SAAADI. The CDR3, as DNA: TGCGCCAGCAATTCGGGACAGGGGCCCTCCGGGGAGCTGTTTTTT. It encodes CASNSGQGPSGELFF.

The chain couples TRBV21-1 to TRBJ1-4. TRBV21-1 constitutes a pseudogene. There are 15 residues in the CDR3. CDR3 protein: CASSKVAGPNEKLFF. CDR3 bases: TGTGCCAGCAGCAAAGTCGCTGGACCGAATGAAAAACTGTTTTTT.

The chain carries TRBV7-9 and TRBJ1-5; TRBD1 is a possible D gene (5 bases). CDR1 is SEHNR and CDR2 is FQNEAQ in the germline V gene (reference sequence). V was cut by 5 bases and J by 4 bases, with 15 bases left in between. The CDR3 runs 15 residues. The CDR3 loop reads CASSPMGGPNQPQHF. CDR3 coding DNA: TGTGCCAGCAGCCCGATGGGGGGACCTAATCAGCCCCAGCATTTT.

This chain uses TRBV20-1 with TRBJ1-2; D call uncertain. Trimming pared 2 bases from V and 2 bases from J, leaving 6 bases between. The V gene's germline CDR1 is DFQATT and CDR2 SNEGSKA (reference sequence). The length of the CDR3 is 12 residues. The CDR3 nucleotides read TGCAGTGCTAGACCTCCGAACTATGGCTACACCTTC. It is translated as CSARPPNYGYTF.

This clonotype has more than one count but fewer than ten. The V and J genes are TRBV15 and TRBJ2-1; 11 nucleotides match TRBD2. The CDR3 extends over 17 amino acids. Germline CDR1 and CDR2: LNHNV and YYDKDF (reference sequence). V gave up 3 bases and J gave up 0 bases; unmatched junction bases: 4. As DNA, the CDR3 is TGTGCCACCAGCAGGACTAGCGGGATCAGCTCCTACAATGAGCAGTTCTTC. Residues: CATSRTSGISSYNEQFF.

The chain employs TRBV7-7 and TRBJ2-1; D is ambiguous. Germline CDR1 reads SSHAT; CDR2 reads FNYEAQ (reference sequence). This CDR3 contains 14 residues. V was cut by 5 bases and J by 2 bases, with 10 bases left in between. The CDR3 reads CASSPSSAYNEQFF. In DNA form, the CDR3 reads TGTGCCAGCAGCCCCTCCTCAGCCTACAATGAGCAGTTCTTC. Full variable domain (missing parts from reference TRBV7-7 and TRBJ2-1): GAGVSQSPRYKVTKRGQDVTLRCDPISSHATLYWYQQALGQGPEFLTYFNYEAQPDKSGLPSDRFSAERPEGSISTLTIQRTEQRDSAMYRCASSPSSAYNEQFFGPGTRLTVL.

The genes are TRBV2 and TRBJ2-7; D tentatively reads TRBD1 or TRBD2 (5 bases each). The V gene lost 9 bases and the J gene lost 0 bases, with 9 bases spanning the gap. This CDR3 comprises 12 residues. Germline lookup yields CDR1 SNHLY and CDR2 FYNNEI. The DNA of the CDR3 is TGTGCCAGGGGACGGAGCTCCTACGAGCAGTACTTC. Translating gives CARGRSSYEQYF.

This clonotype appeared a few times. The chain links TRBV12-3 or TRBV12-4 to TRBJ1-6; D gene ambiguous. CDR3 length equals 12 residues. Trimming took 5 bases from V and 10 from J, leaving 9 bases between them. CDR3 bases: TGTGCCAGCAGTCCCCCGTACTCACCCCTCCACTTT. Amino acid sequence: CASSPPYSPLHF.

The rearrangement joins TRBV9 to TRBJ2-3, with no clear D. Trimming left V 0 bases short and J 2 bases short, with 13 bases between. The germline V gene encodes CDR1 SGDLS and CDR2 YYNGEE. The CDR3 length is 16 residues. As DNA, the CDR3 is TGTGCCAGCAGCGTAGCGACTCTTCCCGACACAGATACGCAGTATTTT. Its protein is CASSVATLPDTDTQYF.

This chain links TRBV20-1 with TRBJ1-1; D is undetermined. Germline values: CDR1 DFQATT, CDR2 SNEGSKA (reference sequence). Deletions cut 3 bases from V and 3 bases from J, with 14 bases between. The CDR3 covers 14 residues. The CDR3 here is CSASLGRRDTEAFF. CDR3 DNA: TGCAGTGCTAGTTTGGGTCGGAGAGACACTGAAGCTTTCTTT.

The chain combines TRBV20-1 with TRBJ2-5; TRBD2 matches 11 bases. This CDR3 has 15 amino acids. Germline lookup yields CDR1 DFQATT and CDR2 SNEGSKA (reference sequence). With 5 bases clipped from V and 2 bases from J, the junction kept 7 bases outside the gene matches. CDR3 amino acids: CSARGGLAAQETQYF. The CDR3, as DNA: TGCAGTGCTCGGGGGGGACTAGCGGCACAAGAGACCCAGTACTTC.

The rearrangement uses TRBV9 and TRBJ2-1; D ambiguous. With 0 bases removed from V and 4 bases from J, the gap between germline ends came to 17 bases. Germline loops: CDR1 SGDLS, CDR2 YYNGEE. This CDR3 contains 17 residues. The CDR3 is CASSVAMGTLFYNEQFF. The CDR3 DNA follows: TGTGCCAGCAGCGTAGCTATGGGTACGCTATTTTACAATGAGCAGTTCTTC.

This clonotype turned up a few times. The rearrangement joins TRBV20-1 to TRBJ2-1, with 10 bases matching TRBD2. This CDR3 spans 16 amino acids. Germline V lookup: CDR1 DFQATT, CDR2 SNEGSKA (reference sequence). With V trimmed by 0 bases and J by 3 bases, 5 bases remained unmatched. Here the CDR3 DNA reads TGCAGTGCTAGAGATTTGGGGACTAGCGACTACAATGAGCAGTTCTTC. Protein: CSARDLGTSDYNEQFF.

The chain employs TRBV27 and TRBJ2-2, with 7 bases matching TRBD1. The CDR3 is made up of 15 amino acids. Germline V CDR1 and CDR2: MNHEY, SMNVEV (reference sequence). Germline trimming cut 5 bases from V and 1 base from J; bases unmatched to any gene: 4. The CDR3 region is CASSPGDRNTGELFF. The CDR3 region has the DNA TGTGCCAGCAGTCCAGGGGACAGGAACACCGGGGAGCTGTTTTTT.

V usage is TRBV19 and J usage is TRBJ2-1; D gene ambiguous. V dropped 5 bases and J dropped 7 bases, with 9 bases sitting between them. Looked up from germline, CDR1 is LNHDA and CDR2 is SQIVND (reference sequence). The CDR3 extends over 12 amino acids. The CDR3: CASSAGWNEQFF. In nucleotides, the CDR3 is TGTGCCAGTAGTGCCGGGTGGAATGAGCAGTTCTTC.

V usage is TRBV29-1 and J usage is TRBJ2-3; TRBD2 aligns across 13 bases. The CDR3 is 15 amino acids. CDR1 SQVTM and CDR2 ANQGSEA come from the germline V gene. After removal of 6 bases from V and 3 bases from J, the junction contained 6 bases not matched to a gene. CDR3: CSVATSGRATDTQYF. The CDR3 bases are TGCAGCGTAGCCACTAGCGGGAGGGCTACAGATACGCAGTATTTT.

This clonotype appeared a few times. This chain joins TRBV7-9 and TRBJ2-5; D gene uncertain. The ends were cut back, 5 bases at V and 1 base at J, with 5 bases in the middle. Germline V CDR1 and CDR2: SEHNR, FQNEAQ (reference sequence). The CDR3 loop spans 12 amino acids. DNA of the CDR3: TGTGCCAGCAGCCAATTCCAAGAGACCCAGTACTTC. This codes for CASSQFQETQYF.

This clonotype was detected a few times. The chain uses TRBV24-1 and TRBJ1-5; TRBD1 might be the D (5 bases). The CDR3 totals 14 residues. Trimming pared 5 bases from V and 6 bases from J, leaving 13 bases between. Germline CDR1 reads KGHDR; CDR2 reads SFDVKD. The CDR3 reads CATSGGTSGQPQHF. For the CDR3, the DNA is TGTGCCACCAGTGGCGGGACTTCAGGTCAGCCCCAGCATTTT.

The chain employs TRBV11-2 and TRBJ2-3; D unresolved. Germline V gene data show CDR1 as SGHAT and CDR2 as FQNNGV. Between the trimmed V and J ends, which lost 1 base and 1 base, there was a span of 9 bases. This CDR3 has 15 amino acids. The CDR3 here is CASSLVYRGTDTQYF. The DNA of the CDR3 is TGTGCCAGCAGCTTAGTGTATAGGGGCACAGATACGCAGTATTTT. Drawing the rest from reference TRBV11-2 and TRBJ2-3, the complete variable domain is EAGVAQSPRYKIIEKRQSVAFWCNPISGHATLYWYQQILGQGPKLLIQFQNNGVVDDSQLPKDRFSAERLKGVDSTLKIQPAKLEDSAVYLCASSLVYRGTDTQYFGPGTRLTVL.

The J gene is TRBJ2-7, the V gene TRBV9; 8 nucleotides align to TRBD2. Germline-derived CDR1 and CDR2 are SGDLS and YYNGEE. This CDR3 is 16 amino acids long. The V and J ends lost 4 bases and 6 bases, in that order; junction bases with no gene match: 15. The CDR3 sequence is CASSQLSGSRLSEQYF. Written as DNA, the CDR3 is TGTGCCAGCAGCCAACTCAGCGGGAGTAGGCTGTCCGAGCAGTACTTC.